Below are 11 T cell receptor beta chains sequenced from a single sample in a study of T cell responses to AZD1222 COVID-19 vaccine. Repertoires were generated with immunoSEQ multiplex PCR, while TCRdb's copy carries only in-frame clones and drops some. The data hold some 170,000 clones, with about 90% observed a single time. Specimen: peripheral blood, collected 28 days after the second dose of the MenACWY control vaccine. These TCRs come from an adult who received the MenACWY meningococcal vaccine as a control.

A word on this clone: Other DNA sequences in the same sample also yield this CDR3. The chain joins TRBV27 to TRBJ1-2, with a possible D match to TRBD1 (5 bases). Germline lookup yields CDR1 MNHEY and CDR2 SMNVEV (reference sequence). Trimming cost V 1 base and J 6 bases, with 9 bases left between them. This CDR3 has 13 amino acids. DNA of the CDR3: TGTGCCAGCAGTTTATGGCAGGGCGATGGCTACACCTTC. Translated: CASSLWQGDGYTF.

CDR3 sequence: CAISDLGGKVDYGYTF. As DNA, the CDR3 is TGTGCCATCAGTGACCTGGGCGGAAAGGTGGACTATGGCTACACCTTC. V usage is TRBV10-3 and J usage is TRBJ1-2; D is ambiguous. V lost 3 bases and J 3 bases, leaving 17 bases between the germline ends. Germline lookup yields CDR1 ENHRY and CDR2 SYGVKD. The CDR3 is 16 residues long.

The chain uses TRBV6-1 and TRBJ2-7, with TRBD1 matching over 8 bases. The CDR3 spans 21 residues. The junction had 20 bases not matched to a gene; V was cut back by 1 base and J by 0 bases. CDR1 is MNHNS, CDR2 SASEGT, per germline. Here the CDR3 reads CASSEGAVAGQVGGSSYEQYF. DNA of the CDR3: TGTGCCAGCAGTGAAGGGGCGGTTGCGGGACAGGTGGGGGGTAGCTCCTACGAGCAGTACTTC.

This chain uses TRBV7-9 with TRBJ1-6; no reliable D call. V lost 0 bases and J 10 bases, leaving 7 bases between the germline ends. The CDR3 consists of 13 residues. The germline V gene encodes CDR1 SEHNR and CDR2 FQNEAQ (reference sequence). CDR3 nucleotides: TGTGCCAGCAGCTTAGCGGGATTGTCACCCCTCCACTTT. Protein product: CASSLAGLSPLHF. Using reference TRBV7-9 and TRBJ1-6 for the parts outside the CDR3, the full variable domain is DTGVSQNPRHKITKRGQNVTFRCDPISEHNRLYWYRQTLGQGPEFLTYFQNEAQLEKSRLLSDRFSAERPKGSFSTLEIQRTEQGDSAMYLCASSLAGLSPLHFGNGTRLTVT.

The J gene is TRBJ2-3, the V gene TRBV3-1 (or the pseudogene TRBV3-2); 9 positions match TRBD2. V shed 4 bases and J 7 bases; nucleotides not matched to a gene: 12. The CDR3 is made up of 16 amino acids. Germline assignment: CDR1 LGHDT and CDR2 YNNKEL (reference sequence). CDR3 coding DNA: TGTGCCAGCAGCCCTGGACTAGCGCTCGGGTTATATACGCAGTATTTT. Amino acids: CASSPGLALGLYTQYF.

This sequence joins TRBV30 and TRBJ2-5, with TRBD1 identical over 8 bases. The CDR3 totals 12 residues. Germline CDR1 is GTSNPN and CDR2 is SVGIG (reference sequence). With V trimmed by 7 bases and J by 5 bases, 6 bases remained unmatched. The DNA for the CDR3 is TGTGCCTCGGACAGGGTGGGGGAGACCCAGTACTTC. It translates to CASDRVGETQYF.

V usage is TRBV6-2 or TRBV6-3 and J usage is TRBJ2-7; weak D call: TRBD1 (6 bases). Trimming removed 5 bases from V and 2 bases from J, with 13 bases in between. The germline gives CDR1 MNHEY, CDR2 SVGEGT. This CDR3 comprises 14 residues. The CDR3 is CASSTQGTTYEQYF. In nucleotides, the CDR3 is TGTGCCAGCAGTACCCAGGGGACGACCTACGAGCAGTACTTC.

The V and J genes are TRBV5-4 and TRBJ2-7, with 9 bases matching TRBD2. V lost 1 base to trimming and J lost 4 bases; unmatched junction nucleotides: 6. Germline CDR1 reads SGHNT; CDR2 reads YYREEE (reference sequence). The CDR3 runs to 15 residues. DNA of the CDR3: TGTGCCAGCAGCTTGCGCGGGAGGGGTCTTTACGAGCAGTACTTC. It specifies CASSLRGRGLYEQYF.

J is TRBJ1-3 and V is TRBV3-1 (or the pseudogene TRBV3-2); D not certain. Germline CDR1 LGHDT, CDR2 YNNKEL (reference sequence). The CDR3 is 14 amino acids. Deletions cut 4 bases from V and 6 bases from J, with 13 bases between. The CDR3: CASSLGVDKNTIYF. The CDR3 DNA reads TGTGCCAGCAGCCTTGGGGTGGATAAAAACACCATATATTTT.

The chain couples TRBV28 to TRBJ2-3, with unresolved D. V gave up 5 bases and J gave up 4 bases, with 13 bases separating them. The germline V gene has CDR1 MDHEN and CDR2 SYDVKM. The CDR3 has 14 amino acids. CDR3 sequence: CASSPSGVPDTQYF. CDR3 sequence (DNA): TGTGCCAGCAGTCCTTCGGGTGTTCCAGATACGCAGTATTTT. Variable domain in full (rest from reference TRBV28 and TRBJ2-3): DVKVTQSSRYLVKRTGEKVFLECVQDMDHENMFWYRQDPGLGLRLIYFSYDVKMKEKGDIPEGYSVSREKKERFSLILESASTNQTSMYLCASSPSGVPDTQYFGPGTRLTVL.

This rearrangement joins TRBV29-1 to TRBJ2-1, with 14 bases fitting TRBD2. V was pared by 4 bases and J by 6 bases, with 2 bases of the junction left unmatched. The CDR3 is made up of 14 amino acids. CDR1 is SQVTM and CDR2 is ANQGSEA in the germline V gene. The CDR3 nucleotides read TGCAGCGTTGCGGGACTAGCGGGAGTCAATGAGCAGTTCTTC. It specifies CSVAGLAGVNEQFF.